The clone carrying this TCR beta chain was observed a single time. The antigen is not known. The data originate from a study of T cell responses to AZD1222 COVID-19 vaccine. Study-wide context: Doses given second, at about 4 or about 12 weeks, were pooled.

The study, taken as a whole, reports: No repertoire was sampled before or during the peak T cell response, only after it. Only six AZD1222 recipients tested seropositive at baseline. Clonal diversity may have been underestimated in mostly white British donors.

Germline assignment: CDR1 MGHRA and CDR2 YSYEKL. The CDR3 totals 15 residues. V lost 0 bases to trimming and J lost 4 bases, with 12 bases between them. Produced via immunoSEQ multiplex PCR; TCRdb's table is partial and in-frame only. The table records roughly 130,000 clones, 88% of them present only once. This chain uses TRBV4-1 with TRBJ1-1, with D perhaps matching TRBD1 (6 bases). The TCR comes from an adult in good health. The sequences come from peripheral blood, collected on day 0 of AZD1222 vaccination. The CDR3 DNA reads TGCGCCAGCAGCCAAGATGGCAGGGGAGGCACTGAAGCTTTCTTT. Its translation: CASSQDGRGGTEAFF.